These T cell receptor beta chains were read from a single sample in a study of blood T cell repertoires in COVID-19. Profiling relied on immunoSEQ multiplex PCR, and the TCRdb table lists in-frame clones only, not all of them. Of about 400,000 clones listed, approximately 86% are singletons. Sequencing input: PBMCs or T cells enriched from blood (not recorded which). The receptors derive from a woman aged 40 to 55 with acute COVID-19. CDR3s include the opening cysteine and the closing phenylalanine or tryptophan. D genes are given only for firm matches. Rows give clone size only sometimes, using once, few, many, or a class for an expanded clone.

CDR3nt: TGTGCCAGCAGCTTAGTTGGGCAGGCCGTCGGTAACACCATATATTTT; CDR3aa: CASSLVGQAVGNTIYF; v_gene: TRBV7-8; d_gene: NA; abundance: once; j_gene: TRBJ1-3
CDR3nt: TGTGCCAGCAGCTTGGACAGGGGGCCTGGAAACACCATATATTTT; CDR3aa: CASSLDRGPGNTIYF; v_gene: TRBV5-4; d_gene: TRBD1; abundance: NA; j_gene: TRBJ1-3
CDR3nt: TGTGCCAGCAGCCATAGCGGGGGGGAAGAGACCCAGTACTTC; CDR3aa: CASSHSGGEETQYF; v_gene: TRBV9; d_gene: TRBD2; abundance: NA; j_gene: TRBJ2-5
CDR3nt: TGTGCCAGCATTGTGACTAGCGGGAGCACAGATACGCAGTATTTT; CDR3aa: CASIVTSGSTDTQYF; v_gene: TRBV6-5; d_gene: TRBD2; abundance: once; j_gene: TRBJ2-3
CDR3nt: TGTGCCAGCAGCCAAGATCGAGCTACAGATACGCAGTATTTT; CDR3aa: CASSQDRATDTQYF; v_gene: TRBV3-1/TRBV3-2; d_gene: NA; abundance: NA; j_gene: TRBJ2-3
CDR3nt: TGTGCCAGCAGCTTAGATCTAGCGGGGCCCGGGGAGCTGTTTTTT; CDR3aa: CASSLDLAGPGELFF; v_gene: TRBV11-2; d_gene: TRBD2; abundance: NA; j_gene: TRBJ2-2
CDR3nt: TGTGCCAGCAGTGAACGGGACAGTCGCACCGGGGAGCTGTTTTTT; CDR3aa: CASSERDSRTGELFF; v_gene: TRBV2; d_gene: TRBD1; abundance: NA; j_gene: TRBJ2-2
CDR3nt: TGTGCCAGCACCCTAAGGCAGGCCCAGAACACCGGGGAGCTGTTTTTT; CDR3aa: CASTLRQAQNTGELFF; v_gene: TRBV2; d_gene: NA; abundance: NA; j_gene: TRBJ2-2
CDR3nt: TGTGCCAGCAGCCAGAGCGGGGAGACGCAGTATTTT; CDR3aa: CASSQSGETQYF; v_gene: TRBV12-3/TRBV12-4; d_gene: TRBD2; abundance: NA; j_gene: TRBJ2-3
CDR3nt: TGCGCCAGCAACCCTGGTGGACAGACCACTGAAGCTTTCTTT; CDR3aa: CASNPGGQTTEAFF; v_gene: TRBV5-1; d_gene: NA; abundance: NA; j_gene: TRBJ1-1
CDR3nt: TGTGCCAGCAGTGAATTTGGAGGCAAGGCTTTCTTT; CDR3aa: CASSEFGGKAFF; v_gene: TRBV25-1; d_gene: NA; abundance: NA; j_gene: TRBJ1-1
CDR3nt: TGCGCCAGCAGCTTGGTACAGCCTTCCCAAGAGACCCAGTACTTC; CDR3aa: CASSLVQPSQETQYF; v_gene: TRBV5-1; d_gene: NA; abundance: NA; j_gene: TRBJ2-5
CDR3nt: TGCAGCGTAGAGTCCGGTACAGGGCCGAACACTGAAGCTTTCTTT; CDR3aa: CSVESGTGPNTEAFF; v_gene: TRBV29-1; d_gene: NA; abundance: NA; j_gene: TRBJ1-1
CDR3nt: TGTGCCATCAGTACCCTTGGAGGGGGGGACGGAGAGACCCAGTACTTC; CDR3aa: CAISTLGGGDGETQYF; v_gene: TRBV10-3; d_gene: NA; abundance: NA; j_gene: TRBJ2-5
CDR3nt: TGTGCCAGCAGCTGGGGGGACAGGTCTTTAGAAACTAATGAAAAACTGTTTTTT; CDR3aa: CASSWGDRSLETNEKLFF; v_gene: TRBV5-5; d_gene: TRBD1; abundance: NA; j_gene: TRBJ1-4
CDR3nt: TGTGCCAGCAGTGAAGAGGGGCTGAATGAAAAACTGTTTTTT; CDR3aa: CASSEEGLNEKLFF; v_gene: TRBV6-1; d_gene: NA; abundance: NA; j_gene: TRBJ1-4